The 8 T cell receptor beta chains reported below all come from one sample, sequenced in a study of PD-1 blockade in classical Hodgkin lymphoma. The table came from immunoSEQ multiplex PCR; TCRdb's copy has only in-frame clones and leaves some out. The data hold more than 13,000 clones, with around four fifths observed a single time. Every patient was affected by relapse after autologous stem cell transplantation, while exposure to brentuximab vedotin was not uniform. Sequencing was performed on peripheral blood mononuclear cells (PBMCs), taken before the second cycle of nivolumab. All receptors come from a human donor with classical Hodgkin lymphoma.

J is TRBJ1-2 and V is TRBV18; the match to TRBD1 covers 7 bases. Losses at the gene ends were 1 base for V and 2 bases for J; bases not matched to a gene: 4. Germline V CDR1 and CDR2: KGHSH, LQKENI. There are 15 residues in the CDR3. This chain's CDR3 is CASSPQGTANYGYTF. The CDR3 DNA reads as TGTGCCAGCTCACCACAGGGGACAGCAAACTATGGCTACACCTTC.

The V call is TRBV5-1, the J call TRBJ1-3; D perhaps matches TRBD1 (6 bases). Trimming removed 3 bases from V and 5 bases from J, with 15 bases in between. The CDR3 extends over 15 amino acids. CDR1 and CDR2 (germline): SGHRS, YFSETQ. CDR3 residues: CASSSSPGQRNTIYF. The CDR3 coding sequence is TGCGCCAGCAGCTCTTCGCCGGGACAAAGAAACACCATATATTTT.

The J gene is TRBJ2-5, the V gene TRBV29-1; no clear D. CDR3 size: 10 residues. Per germline, CDR1 SQVTM and CDR2 ANQGSEA. The V end was cut by 4 bases, the J end by 5 bases, with 5 bases between. DNA of the CDR3: TGCAGCGTTGCGGGCGAGACCCAGTACTTC. This translates into CSVAGETQYF.

The V call is TRBV28, the J call TRBJ1-5; 7 bases line up with TRBD1. Trimming at V came to 6 bases and at J to 8 bases, leaving 4 bases not matched to a gene. CDR1 is MDHEN and CDR2 is SYDVKM in the germline V gene. CDR3 size: 12 residues. This CDR3 reads CASRQTGKPQHF. The DNA of the CDR3 is TGTGCCAGCAGACAGACAGGGAAGCCCCAGCATTTT.

This chain connects TRBV15 to TRBJ1-1; possible D gene TRBD1, 5 bases. The CDR3 has 13 amino acids. Germline V gene sequence: CDR1 LNHNV, CDR2 YYDKDF (reference sequence). V shed 5 bases and J shed 7 bases, with 14 bases lying between them. The CDR3 region is CATSSQDKFEAFF. The CDR3 DNA reads as TGTGCCACCAGCTCCCAGGACAAATTTGAAGCTTTCTTT.

This clone was seen only once. J is TRBJ2-7 and V is TRBV5-1; 10 bases map to TRBD1. J lost 4 bases, V lost 3 bases, and 4 bases had no gene match. The CDR3 covers 14 residues. The germline gives CDR1 SGHRS, CDR2 YFSETQ. The CDR3 nucleotides are TGCGCCAGCAGCTCCCGGGACAGGGGTTACGAGCAGTACTTC. Protein product: CASSSRDRGYEQYF.

Sample share makes this clone large. The DNA for the CDR3 is TGTGCCAGCAGATCCGGGATTTCCAACGGGGGCATTCAGTACTTC. Its protein is CASRSGISNGGIQYF. J is TRBJ2-4 and V is TRBV11-3; possibly TRBD2 for D (6 bases). Trimming cost V 6 bases and J 9 bases, with 21 bases left between them. The CDR3 totals 15 residues. Germline lookup yields CDR1 SGHNT and CDR2 YENEEA.

The J gene is TRBJ1-2, the V gene TRBV10-3; D might be TRBD1 (5 bases). Germline CDR1 reads ENHRY; CDR2 reads SYGVKD. The length of the CDR3 is 13 residues. Trimming pared 6 bases from V and 8 bases from J, leaving 16 bases between. The CDR3 DNA reads TGTGCCATCAGGACGGACACGCCACGGGGCTACACCTTC. Protein: CAIRTDTPRGYTF.